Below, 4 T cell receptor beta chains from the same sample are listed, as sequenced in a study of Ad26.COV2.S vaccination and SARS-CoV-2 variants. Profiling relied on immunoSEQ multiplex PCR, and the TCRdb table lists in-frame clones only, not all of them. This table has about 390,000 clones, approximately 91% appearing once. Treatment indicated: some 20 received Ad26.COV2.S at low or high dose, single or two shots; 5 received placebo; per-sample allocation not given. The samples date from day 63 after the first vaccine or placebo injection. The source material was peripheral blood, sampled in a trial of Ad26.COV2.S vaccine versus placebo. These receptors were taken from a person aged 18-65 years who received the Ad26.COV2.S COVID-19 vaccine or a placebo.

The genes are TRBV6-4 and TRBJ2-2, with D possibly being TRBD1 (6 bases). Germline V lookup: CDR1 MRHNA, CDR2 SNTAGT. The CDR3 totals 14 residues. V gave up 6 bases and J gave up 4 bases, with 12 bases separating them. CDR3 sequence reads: CASRQGPSTGELFF. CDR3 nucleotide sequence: TGTGCCAGCAGACAGGGTCCGAGCACCGGGGAGCTGTTTTTT.

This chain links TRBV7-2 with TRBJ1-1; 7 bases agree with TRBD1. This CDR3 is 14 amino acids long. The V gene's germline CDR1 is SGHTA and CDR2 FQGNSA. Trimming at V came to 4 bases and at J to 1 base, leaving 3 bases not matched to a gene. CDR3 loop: CASSWGQTNTEAFF. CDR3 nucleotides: TGTGCCAGCAGCTGGGGACAGACGAACACTGAAGCTTTCTTT.

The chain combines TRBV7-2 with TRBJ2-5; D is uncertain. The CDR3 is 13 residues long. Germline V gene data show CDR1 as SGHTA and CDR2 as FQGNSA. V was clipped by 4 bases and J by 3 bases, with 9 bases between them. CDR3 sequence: CASSSQLEETQYF. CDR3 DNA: TGTGCCAGCAGCTCCCAACTTGAAGAGACCCAGTACTTC. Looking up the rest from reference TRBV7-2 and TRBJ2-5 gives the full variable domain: GAGVSQSPSNKVTEKGKDVELRCDPISGHTALYWYRQSLGQGLEFLIYFQGNSAPDKSGLPSDRFSAERTGGSVSTLTIQRTQQEDSAVYLCASSSQLEETQYFGPGTRLLVL.

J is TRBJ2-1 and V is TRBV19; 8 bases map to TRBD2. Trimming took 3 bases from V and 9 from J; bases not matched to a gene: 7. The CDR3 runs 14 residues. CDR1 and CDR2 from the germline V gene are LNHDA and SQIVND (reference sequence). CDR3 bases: TGTGCCAGTAGTATGGGACTAGGAGCAGGTGAGCAGTTCTTC. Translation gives CASSMGLGAGEQFF.